One and the same sample provided the 32 T cell receptor beta chains below, sequenced in a study of blood T cell repertoires in COVID-19. The data were produced by immunoSEQ multiplex PCR, yet TCRdb's version contains in-frame clones alone and is incomplete. The data hold around 84,000 clones, with around 79% observed a single time. The sample taken for sequencing was peripheral blood. The source of these receptors is a man between 50 and 59 years old with active or convalescent COVID-19.

V gene TRBV13 combines with J gene TRBJ2-2, with TRBD1 identical over 9 bases. Germline V gene sequence: CDR1 PRHDT, CDR2 FYEKMQ (reference sequence). V shed 7 bases and J 5 bases; nucleotides not matched to a gene: 11. The CDR3 is made up of 16 amino acids. CDR3 in DNA: TGTGCCAGCACCTCCCGGTTGACAGGGGGAACCGGGGAGCTGTTTTTT. Its translation: CASTSRLTGGTGELFF.

This rearrangement joins TRBV7-3 to TRBJ1-1; 10 bases are a match to TRBD1. The germline V gene has CDR1 SGHTA and CDR2 FQGTGA. The CDR3 runs 15 residues. The V and J ends lost 3 bases and 3 bases, in that order; junction bases with no gene match: 4. The CDR3 loop is CASSFRDRGYTEAFF. The DNA of the CDR3 is TGTGCCAGCAGCTTCCGGGACAGGGGATACACTGAAGCTTTCTTT.

The chain recombines TRBV7-9 with TRBJ1-2; TRBD1 agrees at 9 bases. Germline assignment: CDR1 SEHNR and CDR2 FQNEAQ (reference sequence). V was pared by 4 bases and J by 7 bases, with 13 bases of the junction left unmatched. This CDR3 region has 16 residues. The CDR3 nucleotides are TGTGCCAGCAGCTCCCCCGGGGGACAGGGTTTAGGTGGCTACACCTTC. Residues: CASSSPGGQGLGGYTF.

The chain joins TRBV6-5 to TRBJ1-5; 11 bases line up with TRBD1. The CDR3 loop spans 15 amino acids. Germline CDR1 is MNHEY and CDR2 is SVGAGI. The trim removed 7 bases at V and 7 bases at J, leaving 9 bases unmatched. The CDR3 nucleotides are TGTGCCAGCAAGGACAGGGGGCCCCAAAGCCAGCCCCAGCATTTT. This codes for CASKDRGPQSQPQHF.

The J gene is TRBJ1-1, the V gene TRBV5-1; no definite D call. The V and J ends lost 0 bases and 2 bases respectively, with 8 bases between them. This CDR3 has 14 amino acids. CDR1 SGHRS and CDR2 YFSETQ come from the germline V gene. CDR3 in amino acids: CASSLERANTEAFF. In DNA, the CDR3 is TGCGCCAGCAGCTTGGAAAGAGCTAACACTGAAGCTTTCTTT.

The chain carries TRBV5-5 and TRBJ1-1; a possible D gene is TRBD1 (6 bases). V was cut by 2 bases and J by 1 base, with 9 bases left in between. The CDR3 loop spans 14 amino acids. CDR1 SGHKS and CDR2 YYEKEE come from the germline V gene (reference sequence). This CDR3 reads CASSFRGGNTEAFF. CDR3 DNA sequence: TGTGCCAGCAGCTTCAGGGGCGGGAACACTGAAGCTTTCTTT. The entire variable domain, with the rest obtained from reference TRBV5-5 and TRBJ1-1, is as follows: DAGVTQSPTHLIKTRGQQVTLRCSPISGHKSVSWYQQVLGQGPQFIFQYYEKEERGRGNFPDRFSARQFPNYSSELNVNALLLGDSALYLCASSFRGGNTEAFFGQGTRLTVV.

The chain employs TRBV6-5 and TRBJ1-6; D is uncertain. V gave up 6 bases and J gave up 17 bases, with 14 bases separating them. This CDR3 comprises 11 residues. Germline V gene data show CDR1 as MNHEY and CDR2 as SVGAGI. The chain's CDR3 is CASRWAQNVHF. The CDR3 DNA reads TGTGCCAGCAGATGGGCCCAAAACGTCCACTTT.

Details on this clone: The limits of the CDR3 on the DNA are not certain, so only TCRdb's listed CDR3 is given. CDR3 sequence: CASSFNRGLRAGELFF. The chain employs TRBV7-2 and TRBJ2-2; TRBD1 was called by the table and not checked on the DNA. The CDR3 spans 16 residues, counting both ends. The V gene's germline CDR1 is SGHTA and CDR2 FQGNSA.

The chain recombines TRBV18 with TRBJ1-4; unclear D gene. The germline V gene has CDR1 KGHSH and CDR2 LQKENI. Between the trimmed V and J ends, which lost 6 bases and 10 bases, there was a span of 12 bases. This CDR3 comprises 12 residues. The CDR3 protein is CASSLEPGKLFF. The CDR3 nucleotides are TGTGCCAGCTCCCTCGAGCCCGGAAAACTGTTTTTT.

J is TRBJ1-5 and V is TRBV2; D not certain. Trimming left V 3 bases short and J 5 bases short, with 11 bases between. This CDR3 contains 14 residues. The germline CDR1 and CDR2 sequences are SNHLY and FYNNEI. As DNA, the CDR3 is TGTGCCAGCAGTGAGAACAGTAGTCATCAGCCCCAGCATTTT. Translating it yields CASSENSSHQPQHF.

This clone was found a few times. V is TRBV3-1 (or the pseudogene TRBV3-2) and J is TRBJ2-7; weak D call: TRBD2 (5 bases). Germline V lookup: CDR1 LGHDT, CDR2 YNNKEL (reference sequence). The CDR3 covers 13 residues. V was shortened by 4 bases and J by 6 bases, with 13 bases between the two germline ends. The CDR3 DNA reads as TGTGCCAGCAGCCCCCGGGGTGCCGGCGAGCAGTACTTC. Protein sequence: CASSPRGAGEQYF.

This clone has only a few counts. J is TRBJ2-2 and V is TRBV9; a weak D match, TRBD1 (6 bases). The V and J ends lost 9 bases and 7 bases respectively, with 19 bases between them. Germline V gene data show CDR1 as SGDLS and CDR2 as YYNGEE. The CDR3 runs to 14 residues. In DNA, the CDR3 is TGTGCCACATCCCATGGGGGCCTAAGCGGGGAGCTGTTTTTT. It is translated as CATSHGGLSGELFF.

This clone was recorded a few times. The chain couples TRBV28 to TRBJ1-1; no clear D gene. Germline V CDR1 and CDR2: MDHEN, SYDVKM. The CDR3 runs to 15 residues. Trimming removed 7 bases from V and 1 base from J, with 16 bases in between. This CDR3 reads CASTEAGIPNTEAFF. DNA for the CDR3: TGTGCCAGCACCGAAGCAGGAATTCCGAACACTGAAGCTTTCTTT. The full variable domain, its missing parts supplied by reference TRBV28 and TRBJ1-1, is DVKVTQSSRYLVKRTGEKVFLECVQDMDHENMFWYRQDPGLGLRLIYFSYDVKMKEKGDIPEGYSVSREKKERFSLILESASTNQTSMYLCASTEAGIPNTEAFFGQGTRLTVV.

J is TRBJ2-1 and V is TRBV20-1, with TRBD1 matching 7 bases. The germline gives CDR1 DFQATT, CDR2 SNEGSKA (reference sequence). This CDR3 has 15 residues. Trimming cost V 3 bases and J 4 bases; bases outside gene matches: 9. For the CDR3, the DNA is TGCAGTGCTAGTTATACCGGGACAGCTTACAATGAGCAGTTCTTC. Amino acids: CSASYTGTAYNEQFF.

V usage is TRBV24-1 and J usage is TRBJ2-3; D may be TRBD1 (6 bases). The CDR3 has 12 amino acids. V lost 3 bases to trimming and J lost 8 bases, with 8 bases between them. The germline CDR1 and CDR2 sequences are KGHDR and SFDVKD. The CDR3 spells CATSDTGTTQYF. CDR3 nucleotide sequence: TGTGCCACCAGTGATACAGGGACTACGCAGTATTTT.

V and J are TRBV30 and TRBJ1-2, with TRBD1 matching over 10 bases. Germline-derived CDR1 and CDR2 are GTSNPN and SVGIG (reference sequence). The CDR3 totals 15 residues. V shed 3 bases, J shed 4 bases, and the junction held 8 bases outside the gene matches. In DNA form, the CDR3 reads TGTGCCTGGAGCCCGATGGACAGGGGGGCCTATGGCTACACCTTC. Translating gives CAWSPMDRGAYGYTF. The full variable domain, rest sourced from reference TRBV30 and TRBJ1-2, is SQTIHQWPATLVQPVGSPLSLECTVEGTSNPNLYWYRQAAGRGLQLLFYSVGIGQISSEVPQNLSASRPQDRQFILSSKKLLLSDSGFYLCAWSPMDRGAYGYTFGSGTRLTVV.

The V and J genes are TRBV18 and TRBJ1-3; the match to TRBD1 covers 7 bases. Germline CDR1 and CDR2: KGHSH and LQKENI. The CDR3 spans 16 residues. V lost 3 bases, J lost 4 bases, and 9 bases stayed unmatched. CDR3 region: CASSPLKGAKGNTIYF. The CDR3 nucleotides read TGTGCCAGCTCACCTTTGAAGGGGGCGAAGGGAAACACCATATATTTT.

The chain employs TRBV4-3 and TRBJ1-2; 7 nucleotides agree with TRBD1. The V gene's germline CDR1 is LGHNA and CDR2 YSLEER. The CDR3 has 15 residues. The V segment lost 3 bases and the J segment 5 bases; nucleotides outside the gene matches: 9. The CDR3 coding sequence is TGCGCCAGCAGCCAGGGGGACAGCGGTTTATATGGCTACACCTTC. Translation gives CASSQGDSGLYGYTF.

The V gene is TRBV4-3, the J gene TRBJ1-5; D is unresolved. Trimming took off 1 base at V and 7 bases at J, with 11 bases between the two ends. Germline-derived CDR1 and CDR2 are LGHNA and YSLEER. The length of the CDR3 is 14 residues. The chain's CDR3 is CASSQGRVGQPQHF. The DNA of the CDR3 is TGCGCCAGCAGCCAAGGACGGGTTGGGCAGCCCCAGCATTTT.

This chain uses TRBV19 with TRBJ2-2, with TRBD1 as a possible D gene (7 bases). This CDR3 is built from 15 residues. Germline V gives CDR1 LNHDA, CDR2 SQIVND (reference sequence). The V gene lost 3 bases and the J gene lost 7 bases, with 15 bases spanning the gap. CDR3 sequence (DNA): TGTGCCAGTAGTATGGCCTCCCAGGGGGGCGGGGAGCTGTTTTTT. Its translation: CASSMASQGGGELFF.

The chain couples TRBV27 to TRBJ1-6; 9 bases are a match to TRBD1. CDR1 MNHEY and CDR2 SMNVEV come from the germline V gene (reference sequence). V shed 6 bases and J 3 bases; nucleotides not matched to a gene: 15. The CDR3 has 19 amino acids. The DNA of the CDR3 is TGTGCCAGCAGCCCCGTTACCCCGGGACAGGGAGACTATAATTCACCCCTCCACTTT. It yields the protein CASSPVTPGQGDYNSPLHF.

The chain employs TRBV24-1 and TRBJ2-2; TRBD2 might be the D (6 bases). Germline CDR1 KGHDR, CDR2 SFDVKD. The CDR3 runs to 17 residues. The V gene lost 5 bases and the J gene lost 4 bases, with 19 bases spanning the gap. In nucleotides, the CDR3 is TGTGCCACCAGTGGGGGGGAGAGGGCACTCGTCACCGGGGAGCTGTTTTTT. It translates to CATSGGERALVTGELFF.

This chain uses TRBV30 with TRBJ1-6; D is uncertain. Trimming left V 3 bases short and J 0 bases short, with 3 bases between. CDR1 is GTSNPN, CDR2 SVGIG, per germline (reference sequence). CDR3 length: 13 amino acids. CDR3 in amino acids: CAWRSSYNSPLHF. For the CDR3, the DNA is TGTGCCTGGAGGAGCTCCTATAATTCACCCCTCCACTTT.

The chain links TRBV24-1 to TRBJ2-7; no clear D gene. V shed 4 bases and J shed 7 bases, with 13 bases lying between them. The CDR3 length is 13 residues. Germline CDR1 KGHDR, CDR2 SFDVKD. CDR3 residues: CATSEGDTREQYF. As DNA, the CDR3 is TGTGCCACCAGTGAAGGTGATACCAGGGAGCAGTACTTC.

This clone was detected a few times. The CDR3 region has the DNA TGCGCCAGCAGCTACGAGGGGGCGGGCACTGAAGCTTTCTTT. Its translation is CASSYEGAGTEAFF. The chain combines TRBV5-1 with TRBJ1-1; 7 nucleotides match TRBD1. The CDR3 covers 14 residues. The junction had 6 bases not matched to a gene; V was cut back by 3 bases and J by 4 bases. Per the germline V gene, CDR1 is SGHRS and CDR2 is YFSETQ. Filled out from reference TRBV5-1 and TRBJ1-1, the complete variable domain reads KAGVTQTPRYLIKTRGQQVTLSCSPISGHRSVSWYQQTPGQGLQFLFEYFSETQRNKGNFPGRFSGRQFSNSRSEMNVSTLELGDSALYLCASSYEGAGTEAFFGQGTRLTVV.

A single count supports this clone. CDR3: CASSPGQGGNTEAFF. The CDR3 region has the DNA TGCGCCAGCAGCCCCGGACAGGGGGGGAACACTGAAGCTTTCTTT. The chain links TRBV5-1 to TRBJ1-1; 10 bases line up with TRBD1. V was clipped by 4 bases and J by 1 base; unmatched bases: 4. CDR1 and CDR2 (germline): SGHRS, YFSETQ. There are 15 residues in the CDR3.

This chain connects TRBV9 to TRBJ1-1; the D is unclear. Deletions cut 0 bases from V and 3 bases from J, with 3 bases between. CDR3 length: 12 amino acids. Germline V gene data show CDR1 as SGDLS and CDR2 as YYNGEE. This CDR3 is CASSVADTEAFF. In DNA, the CDR3 is TGTGCCAGCAGCGTAGCAGACACTGAAGCTTTCTTT.

The gene calls are TRBV24-1 and TRBJ2-3; D gene uncertain. The CDR3 spans 11 residues. Deletions cut 5 bases from V and 3 bases from J, with 2 bases between. In germline, CDR1 is KGHDR, CDR2 SFDVKD. Here the CDR3 DNA reads TGTGCCACCAGTGCAACAGATACGCAGTATTTT. Translation gives CATSATDTQYF.

V gene TRBV27 combines with J gene TRBJ1-2, with 8 bases aligning to TRBD1. CDR3 length equals 15 residues. V trimming: 8 bases; J trimming: 4 bases; junction bases outside the gene matches: 12. Looked up from germline, CDR1 is MNHEY and CDR2 is SMNVEV (reference sequence). CDR3 DNA sequence: TGTGCCAGCCGTCGAGAGGGGGACAGGAGCTATGGCTACACCTTC. Its protein product is CASRREGDRSYGYTF.

The chain joins TRBV4-1 to TRBJ1-1; D remains unclear. The ends were cut back, 0 bases at V and 3 bases at J, with 8 bases in the middle. The CDR3 sequence is 14 residues long. From germline, CDR1 is MGHRA and CDR2 YSYEKL. The CDR3 loop reads CASSQDRTDTEAFF. CDR3 nucleotides: TGCGCCAGCAGCCAAGATCGAACAGACACTGAAGCTTTCTTT.

In its sample, this clone was seen once. The chain joins TRBV2 to TRBJ2-2; 7 bases fit TRBD1. CDR1 and CDR2 from the germline V gene are SNHLY and FYNNEI. The length of the CDR3 is 13 residues. V lost 6 bases and J lost 6; bases outside the gene matches: 4. CDR3 nucleotides: TGTGCCAGCAGAGAACAGGGGTCCGGGGAGCTGTTTTTT. This encodes CASREQGSGELFF.

This rearrangement joins TRBV9 to TRBJ2-5; TRBD1 aligns across 11 bases. CDR3 length: 17 residues. The trim removed 0 bases at V and 2 bases at J, leaving 6 bases unmatched. Germline V gives CDR1 SGDLS, CDR2 YYNGEE. CDR3: CASSVGTGGSIQETQYF. CDR3 nucleotides: TGTGCCAGCAGCGTAGGGACAGGGGGCAGCATACAAGAGACCCAGTACTTC.